The entry below gives a single TCR beta chain sequence along with its context. Its antigen is not identified. The data stem from a study of T cells after yellow fever vaccination. The germline gives CDR1 SGHNT, CDR2 YENEEA. The CDR3 contains 15 residues. The V gene lost 6 bases and the J gene lost 2 bases, with 16 bases spanning the gap. TCRdb analysed the 5' RACE reads with MiXCR anew, one entry per CDR3 protein. In the table there are 340,000 or so distinct CDR3 sequences, around 12% of which are singletons. Whole-study results and caveats: Post-booster reappearance was seen for most primary-vaccination clones (about 96% CD4, around 90% CD8). Though it reached lower strength, the secondary response hit its peak faster, day 5 versus 15.

This clonotype originated in a man between 18 and 35 years old who received the YFV17D yellow fever vaccine. The sequenced sample was CD4+ T cells sorted from PBMCs, obtained 15 days after the yellow fever booster vaccination. The J gene is TRBJ2-5, the V gene TRBV11-3, with D uncertain. For the CDR3, the DNA is TGTGCCAGCAGTCTAACCCCCCAACAGCAAGAGACCCAGTACTTC. It encodes CASSLTPQQQETQYF.